This TCR beta chain was identified in a study of regulatory T cells in long-lasting Graves disease. Study details: Those Graves' patients who were newly diagnosed had been on antithyroid drugs under 3 months. Points from the study as a whole: There were preferences for TRBV28, TRBJ1-2 and TRBJ2-5 in persistent disease.

There are 13 residues in the CDR3. V gave up 7 bases and J gave up 3 bases, with 10 bases separating them. Germline CDR1 reads SNHLY; CDR2 reads FYNNEI. This clonotype appeared many times. Its antigen is unidentified. Time point defined: newly diagnosed GD, antithyroid drugs for less than 3 months. PBMCs were the source of the RNA used for TCR sequencing. CDR3-region Arm-PCR and iRepertoire HTBI primers produced the TCR beta libraries. TCRdb reprocessed the multiplex PCR reads via MiXCR and lists one record per CDR3 protein. The sample lists some 400,000 distinct CDR3 sequences, 14% to 15% occurring once. This sample was shared with a second study, whose subject was T cells in Graves' hyperthyroidism and ophthalmopathy. This second study says: Over 18 months, lack of ophthalmopathy progression marked Graves' hyperthyroidism as stable. The HTBI primer set drove a first-round RT-PCR of the TCR CDR3.

The receptor's source is a woman aged 30 to 39 with Graves disease. The sample consisted of peripheral blood mononuclear cells (PBMCs), taken at new diagnosis, from a patient treated with antithyroid drugs. This sequence joins TRBV2 and TRBJ2-1; TRBD2 might be the D (6 bases). The chain's CDR3 is CASMGDFYNEQFF. The CDR3 nucleotides are TGTGCCAGCATGGGGGACTTCTACAATGAGCAGTTCTTC.